This T cell receptor (beta chain) was documented in a study of T cell responses to AZD1222 COVID-19 vaccine. Study context: Pooling of second doses given at about 4 or about 12 weeks was done. Notes on the study in general: Donor demographics were predominantly white British with a female majority; clonal diversity may be underestimated. Unmutated variant regions reportedly attract nearly half of all spike-specific TCRs. Among AZD1222 vaccinees, only five or six were seropositive at baseline.

The CDR3 runs to 14 residues. The junction had 7 bases not matched to a gene; V was cut back by 4 bases and J by 8 bases. Germline-derived CDR1 and CDR2 are SGHDN and FVKESK. The repertoire was sequenced with immunoSEQ multiplex PCR; TCRdb's copy has only in-frame clones and lacks some. This sample has more than 95,000 clones, with around 90% found just once. A note on this clone: Its antigen is unknown.

Here the sequenced sample was peripheral blood, taken on day 0 of AZD1222 vaccination. The chain links TRBV14 to TRBJ1-4, with 7 bases that match TRBD1. The clonotype comes from an adult in good health. Here the CDR3 reads CASSLRTGREKLFF. The CDR3 DNA is TGTGCCAGCAGCCTCCGGACAGGTCGAGAAAAACTGTTTTTT.